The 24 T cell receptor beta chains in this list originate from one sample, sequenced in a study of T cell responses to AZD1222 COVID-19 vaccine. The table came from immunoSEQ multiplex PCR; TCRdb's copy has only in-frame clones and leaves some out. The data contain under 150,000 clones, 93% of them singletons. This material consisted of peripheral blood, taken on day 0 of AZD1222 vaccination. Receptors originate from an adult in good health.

CDR3 coding DNA: TGTGCCAGCAGCCAAGAGGAGGGGTTGACCAATCAGCCCCAGCATTTT. The encoded protein is CASSQEEGLTNQPQHF. The chain combines TRBV4-2 with TRBJ1-5, with D possibly matching TRBD1 (5 bases). V was cut by 0 bases and J by 3 bases, with 12 bases left in between. CDR1 and CDR2 (germline): LGHNA, YNFKEQ. The CDR3 runs 16 residues.

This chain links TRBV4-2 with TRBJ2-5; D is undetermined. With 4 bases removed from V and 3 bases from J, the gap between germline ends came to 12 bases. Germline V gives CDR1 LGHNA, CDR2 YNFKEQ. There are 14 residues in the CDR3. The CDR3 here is CASSPSQQEETQYF. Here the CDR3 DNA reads TGTGCCAGCAGCCCTTCTCAGCAGGAAGAGACCCAGTACTTC.

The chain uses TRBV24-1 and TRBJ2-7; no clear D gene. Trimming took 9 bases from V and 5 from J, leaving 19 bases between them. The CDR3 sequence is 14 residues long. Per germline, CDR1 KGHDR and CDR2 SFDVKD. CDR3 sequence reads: CATRPGPGFDEQYF. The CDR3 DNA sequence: TGTGCCACCCGCCCCGGGCCCGGGTTCGACGAGCAGTACTTC.

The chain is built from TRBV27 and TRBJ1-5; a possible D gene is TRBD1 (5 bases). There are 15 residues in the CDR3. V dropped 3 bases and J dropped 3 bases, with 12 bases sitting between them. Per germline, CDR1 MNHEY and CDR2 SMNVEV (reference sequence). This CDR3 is CASSFARGDNQPQHF. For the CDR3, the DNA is TGTGCCAGCAGTTTTGCGCGGGGGGACAATCAGCCCCAGCATTTT.

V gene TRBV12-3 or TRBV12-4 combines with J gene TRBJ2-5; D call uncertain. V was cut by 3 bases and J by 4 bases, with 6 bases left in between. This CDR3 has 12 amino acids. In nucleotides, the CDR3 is TGTGCCAGCAGTTTTTGGTCAGAGACCCAGTACTTC. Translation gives CASSFWSETQYF.

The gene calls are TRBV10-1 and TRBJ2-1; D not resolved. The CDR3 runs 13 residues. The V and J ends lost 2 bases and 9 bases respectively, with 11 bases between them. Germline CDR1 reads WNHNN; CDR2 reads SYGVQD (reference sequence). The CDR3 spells CASSEPDLREQFF. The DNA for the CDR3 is TGCGCCAGCAGTGAGCCAGACCTCCGTGAGCAGTTCTTC.

The CDR3 nucleotides are TGTGCCAGCTCACCTTCCGGGACTAGCGGCGACAATGAGCAGTTCTTC. Translating it yields CASSPSGTSGDNEQFF. The chain recombines TRBV18 with TRBJ2-1; 11 bases agree with TRBD2. J was trimmed by 5 bases and V by 3 bases; bases with no gene match: 6. Germline V lookup: CDR1 KGHSH, CDR2 LQKENI. This CDR3 contains 16 residues.

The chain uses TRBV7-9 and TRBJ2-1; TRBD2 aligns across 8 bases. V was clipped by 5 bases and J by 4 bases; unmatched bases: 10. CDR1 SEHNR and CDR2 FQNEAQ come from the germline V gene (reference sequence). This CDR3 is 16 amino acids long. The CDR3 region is CASSLRSSGGYNEQFF. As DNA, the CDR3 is TGTGCCAGCAGCCTTCGATCCAGCGGGGGATACAATGAGCAGTTCTTC.

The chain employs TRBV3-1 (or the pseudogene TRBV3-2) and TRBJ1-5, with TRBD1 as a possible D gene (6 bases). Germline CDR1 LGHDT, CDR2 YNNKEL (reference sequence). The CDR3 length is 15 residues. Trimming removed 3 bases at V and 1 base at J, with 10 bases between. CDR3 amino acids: CASSHRGESNQPQHF. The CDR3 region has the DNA TGTGCCAGCAGCCACAGGGGTGAAAGCAATCAGCCCCAGCATTTT.

In nucleotides, the CDR3 is TGTGCCAGCAGCCCCCACGGTGGACTGAACAATGAGCAGTTCTTC. Its translation is CASSPHGGLNNEQFF. The chain couples TRBV7-3 to TRBJ2-1, with D perhaps TRBD2 (5 bases). The CDR3 consists of 15 residues. The V gene lost 5 bases and the J gene lost 5 bases, with 16 bases spanning the gap. Germline V gene lookup returns CDR1 SGHTA and CDR2 FQGTGA.

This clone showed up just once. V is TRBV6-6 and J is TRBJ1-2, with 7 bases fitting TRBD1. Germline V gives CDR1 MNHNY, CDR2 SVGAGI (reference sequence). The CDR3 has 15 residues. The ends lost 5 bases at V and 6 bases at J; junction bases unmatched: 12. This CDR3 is CASSNPGQPVDGYTF. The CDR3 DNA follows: TGTGCCAGCAGTAACCCGGGACAGCCGGTGGATGGCTACACCTTC.

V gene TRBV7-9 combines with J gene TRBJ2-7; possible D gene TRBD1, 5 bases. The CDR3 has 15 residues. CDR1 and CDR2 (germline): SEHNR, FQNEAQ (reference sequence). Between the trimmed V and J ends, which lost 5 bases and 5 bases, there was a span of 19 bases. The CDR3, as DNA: TGTGCCAGCAGCATTAACAGCAGGGTCGACCACGAGCAGTACTTC. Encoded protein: CASSINSRVDHEQYF.

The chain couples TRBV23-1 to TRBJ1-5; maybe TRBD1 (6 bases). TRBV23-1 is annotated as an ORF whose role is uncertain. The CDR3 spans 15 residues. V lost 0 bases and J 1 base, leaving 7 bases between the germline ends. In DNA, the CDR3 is TGCGCCAGCAGTCAATCCAGGGGCAGCAATCAGCCCCAGCATTTT. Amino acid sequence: CASSQSRGSNQPQHF.

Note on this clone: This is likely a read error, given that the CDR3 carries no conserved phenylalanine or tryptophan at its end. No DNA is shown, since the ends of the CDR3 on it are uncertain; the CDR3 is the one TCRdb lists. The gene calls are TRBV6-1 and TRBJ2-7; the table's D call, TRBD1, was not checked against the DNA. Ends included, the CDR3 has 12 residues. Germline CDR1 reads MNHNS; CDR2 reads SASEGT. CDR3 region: CASSETGTGCVI.

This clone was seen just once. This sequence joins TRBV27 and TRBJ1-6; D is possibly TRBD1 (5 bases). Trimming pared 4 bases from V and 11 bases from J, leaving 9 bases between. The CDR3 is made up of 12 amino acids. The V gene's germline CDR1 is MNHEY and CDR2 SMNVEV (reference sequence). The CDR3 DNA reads TGTGCCAGCAGTTCCAGGGAGACACCCCTCCACTTT. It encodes CASSSRETPLHF.

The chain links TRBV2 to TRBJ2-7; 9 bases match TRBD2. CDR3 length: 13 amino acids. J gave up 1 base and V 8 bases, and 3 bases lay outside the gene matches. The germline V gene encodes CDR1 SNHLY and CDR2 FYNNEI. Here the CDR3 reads CASVTSGSYEQYF. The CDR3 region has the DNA TGTGCCAGCGTAACTAGCGGGTCCTACGAGCAGTACTTC.

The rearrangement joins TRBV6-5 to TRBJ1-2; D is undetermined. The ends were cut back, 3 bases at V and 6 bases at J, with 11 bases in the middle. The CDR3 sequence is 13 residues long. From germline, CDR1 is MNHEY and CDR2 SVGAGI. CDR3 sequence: CASSYSSGHGYTF. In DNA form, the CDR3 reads TGTGCCAGCAGTTATTCCTCCGGCCATGGCTACACCTTC.

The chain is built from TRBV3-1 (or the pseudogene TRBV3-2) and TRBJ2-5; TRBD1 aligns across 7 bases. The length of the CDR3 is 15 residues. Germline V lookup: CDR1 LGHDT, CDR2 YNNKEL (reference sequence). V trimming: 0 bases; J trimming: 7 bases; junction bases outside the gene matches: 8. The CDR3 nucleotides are TGTGCCAGCAGCCAAGATACACAGGGGTTCGGGACCCAGTACTTC. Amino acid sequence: CASSQDTQGFGTQYF.

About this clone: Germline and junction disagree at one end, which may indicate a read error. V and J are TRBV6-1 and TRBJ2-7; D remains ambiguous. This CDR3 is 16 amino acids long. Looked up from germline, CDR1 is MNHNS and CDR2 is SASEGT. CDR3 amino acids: CASNEPRDQARYEQYF. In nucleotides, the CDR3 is TGTGCCAGCAATGAACCAAGAGACCAAGCCCGTTACGAGCAGTACTTC.

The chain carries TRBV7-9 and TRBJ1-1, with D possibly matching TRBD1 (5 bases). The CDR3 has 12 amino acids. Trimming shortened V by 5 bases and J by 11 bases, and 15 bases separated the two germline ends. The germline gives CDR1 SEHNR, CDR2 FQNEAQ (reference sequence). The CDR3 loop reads CASSRDQGTAFF. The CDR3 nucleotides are TGTGCCAGCAGCCGAGACCAGGGTACGGCTTTCTTT.

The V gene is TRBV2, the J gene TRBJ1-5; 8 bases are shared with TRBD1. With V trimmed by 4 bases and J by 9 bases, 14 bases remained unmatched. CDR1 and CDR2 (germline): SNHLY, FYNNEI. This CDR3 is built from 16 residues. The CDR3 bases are TGTGCCAGCAGTGGGACGGAGGACAGGGCGGGAAGGCCCCAGCATTTT. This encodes CASSGTEDRAGRPQHF.

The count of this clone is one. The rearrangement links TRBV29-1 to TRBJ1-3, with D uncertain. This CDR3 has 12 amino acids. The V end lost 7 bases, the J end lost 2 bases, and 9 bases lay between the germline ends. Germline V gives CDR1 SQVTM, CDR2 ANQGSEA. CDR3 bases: TGCAGCGGAGTATCGCCTGGAAACACCATATATTTT. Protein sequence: CSGVSPGNTIYF.

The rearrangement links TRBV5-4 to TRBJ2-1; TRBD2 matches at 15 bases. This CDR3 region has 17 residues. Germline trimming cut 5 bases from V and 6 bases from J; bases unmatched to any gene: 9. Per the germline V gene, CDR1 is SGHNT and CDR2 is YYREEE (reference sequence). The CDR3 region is CASRVKGTSGRINEQFF. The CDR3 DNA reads TGTGCCAGCAGGGTAAAAGGGACTAGCGGGAGGATCAATGAGCAGTTCTTC.

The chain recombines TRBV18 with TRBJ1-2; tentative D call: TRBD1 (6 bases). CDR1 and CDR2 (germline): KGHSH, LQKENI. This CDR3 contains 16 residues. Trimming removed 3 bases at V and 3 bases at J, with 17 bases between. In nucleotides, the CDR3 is TGTGCCAGCTCACCCTACAGAGGGGGAGACCACTATGGCTACACCTTC. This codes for CASSPYRGGDHYGYTF.